This T cell receptor (beta chain) was identified in a study of shared clonotypes between healthy human individuals. TCRdb keeps only in-frame clones here, not all; method: immunoSEQ multiplex PCR. The sample includes some 580,000 clones, roughly 98% of them seen just once. Naive CD8 cells lacked CD45RO, underwent positive selection for CCR7 and left out terminally differentiated effector memory CD45RA+ cells. Between the trimmed V and J ends, which lost 1 base and 5 bases, there was a span of 20 bases. The CDR3 sequence is 17 residues long. CDR1 and CDR2 (germline): SGHDN, FVKESK. The receptor was isolated from a young man in good health. The rearrangement joins TRBV14 to TRBJ2-5, with D hard to call. The sample consisted of naive CD8+ T cells sorted from blood. CDR3 loop: CASSQVWANKPPETQYF. The DNA of the CDR3 is TGTGCCAGCAGCCAAGTTTGGGCAAACAAACCTCCGGAGACCCAGTACTTC.